This T cell receptor beta chain was sequenced during a study of blood T cell repertoires in COVID-19. Looking at the study overall: The United States, Italy and Spain were the sources of the acute and convalescent COVID-19 samples. Sample material is recorded as cDNA or gDNA derived from T cells, B-cell-depleted T cells, or PBMCs.

Sequencing used immunoSEQ multiplex PCR; TCRdb keeps in-frame clones, though not all of them. The profile shows more than 100,000 clones, around nine tenths of them singletons. The V gene's germline CDR1 is ENHRY and CDR2 SYGVKD. Trimming took 4 bases from V and 0 from J, leaving 18 bases between them. The CDR3 length is 18 residues. The clonotype was recovered from a man in his forties or fifties in a cohort sampled during active COVID-19. V is TRBV10-3 and J is TRBJ2-2; possibly TRBD1 for D (6 bases). Sequencing was done on a sample of peripheral blood. The CDR3 protein is CAISGFTQGWSNTGELFF. The DNA of the CDR3 is TGTGCCATCAGTGGGTTTACACAGGGTTGGTCGAACACCGGGGAGCTGTTTTTT.